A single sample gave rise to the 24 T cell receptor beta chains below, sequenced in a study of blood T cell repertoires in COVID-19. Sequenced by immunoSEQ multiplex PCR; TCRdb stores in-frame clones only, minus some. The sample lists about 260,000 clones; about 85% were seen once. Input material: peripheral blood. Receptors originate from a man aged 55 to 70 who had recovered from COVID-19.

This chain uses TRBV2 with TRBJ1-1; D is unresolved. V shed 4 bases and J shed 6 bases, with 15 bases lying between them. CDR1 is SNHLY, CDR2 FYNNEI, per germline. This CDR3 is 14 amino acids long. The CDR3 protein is CASSVVWASAEAFF. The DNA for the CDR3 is TGTGCCAGCAGTGTTGTTTGGGCCTCCGCTGAAGCTTTCTTT.

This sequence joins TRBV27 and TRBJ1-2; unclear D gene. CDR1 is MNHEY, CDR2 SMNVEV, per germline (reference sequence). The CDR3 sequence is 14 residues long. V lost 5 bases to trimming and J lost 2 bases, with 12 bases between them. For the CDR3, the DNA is TGTGCCAGCAGTCCACGAGAGGGAAACTATGGCTACACCTTC. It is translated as CASSPREGNYGYTF.

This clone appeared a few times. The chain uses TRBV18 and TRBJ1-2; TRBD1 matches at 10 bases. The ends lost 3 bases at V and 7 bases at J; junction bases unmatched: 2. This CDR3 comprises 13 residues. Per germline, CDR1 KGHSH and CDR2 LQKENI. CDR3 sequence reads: CASSPGTGAGYTF. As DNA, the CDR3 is TGTGCCAGCTCACCTGGGACAGGGGCTGGCTACACCTTC.

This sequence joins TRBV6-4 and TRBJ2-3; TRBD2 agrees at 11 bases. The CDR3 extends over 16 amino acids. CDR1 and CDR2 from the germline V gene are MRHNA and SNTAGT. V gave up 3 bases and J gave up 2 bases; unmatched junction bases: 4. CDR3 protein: CASSEASGGPTDTQYF. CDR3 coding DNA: TGTGCCAGCAGTGAAGCTAGCGGGGGGCCCACAGATACGCAGTATTTT.

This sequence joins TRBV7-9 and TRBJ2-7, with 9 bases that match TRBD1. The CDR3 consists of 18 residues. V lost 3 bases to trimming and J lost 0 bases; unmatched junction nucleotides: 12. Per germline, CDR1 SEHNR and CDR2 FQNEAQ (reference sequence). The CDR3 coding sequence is TGTGCCAGCAGCTTCGGACAGGGGCGCCCGTCTAGCTCCTACGAGCAGTACTTC. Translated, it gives CASSFGQGRPSSSYEQYF.

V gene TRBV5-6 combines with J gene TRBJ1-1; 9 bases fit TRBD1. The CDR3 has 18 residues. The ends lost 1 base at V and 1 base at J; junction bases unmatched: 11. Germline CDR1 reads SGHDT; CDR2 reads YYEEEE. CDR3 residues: CASSLWGQGFVGNTEAFF. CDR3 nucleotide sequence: TGTGCCAGCAGCTTGTGGGGACAGGGCTTCGTCGGGAACACTGAAGCTTTCTTT.

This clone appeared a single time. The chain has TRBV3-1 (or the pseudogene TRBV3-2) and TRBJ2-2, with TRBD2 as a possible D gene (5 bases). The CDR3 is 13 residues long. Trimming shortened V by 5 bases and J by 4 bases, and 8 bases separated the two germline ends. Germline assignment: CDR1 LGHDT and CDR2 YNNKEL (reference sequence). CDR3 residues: CASSKLGTGELFF. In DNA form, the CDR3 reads TGTGCCAGCAGCAAACTAGGCACCGGGGAGCTGTTTTTT.

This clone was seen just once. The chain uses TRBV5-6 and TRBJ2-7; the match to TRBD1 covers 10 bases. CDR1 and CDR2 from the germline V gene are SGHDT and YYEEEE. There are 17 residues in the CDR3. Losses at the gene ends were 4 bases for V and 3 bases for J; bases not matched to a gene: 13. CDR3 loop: CASSPKAGQGTSYEQYF. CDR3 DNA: TGTGCCAGCAGCCCTAAGGCGGGACAGGGGACTAGCTACGAGCAGTACTTC.

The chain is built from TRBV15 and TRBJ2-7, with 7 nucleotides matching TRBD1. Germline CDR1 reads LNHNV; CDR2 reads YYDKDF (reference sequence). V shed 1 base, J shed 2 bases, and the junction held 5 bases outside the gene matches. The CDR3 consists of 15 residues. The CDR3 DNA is TGTGCCACCAGCAGAGCCGACAGGGTAACCTACGAGCAGTACTTC. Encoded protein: CATSRADRVTYEQYF.

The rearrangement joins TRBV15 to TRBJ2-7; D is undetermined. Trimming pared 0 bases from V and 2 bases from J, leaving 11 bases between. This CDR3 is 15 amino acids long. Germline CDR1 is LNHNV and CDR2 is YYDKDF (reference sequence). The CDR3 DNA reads TGTGCCACCAGCAGAGATCGCGGCAGTCCCTACGAGCAGTACTTC. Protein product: CATSRDRGSPYEQYF.

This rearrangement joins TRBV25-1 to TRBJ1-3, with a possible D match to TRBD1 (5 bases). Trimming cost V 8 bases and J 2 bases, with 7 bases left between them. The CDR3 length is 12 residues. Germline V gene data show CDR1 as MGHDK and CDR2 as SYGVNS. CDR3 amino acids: CASGHAGNTIYF. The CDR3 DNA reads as TGTGCCAGCGGACACGCTGGAAACACCATATATTTT.

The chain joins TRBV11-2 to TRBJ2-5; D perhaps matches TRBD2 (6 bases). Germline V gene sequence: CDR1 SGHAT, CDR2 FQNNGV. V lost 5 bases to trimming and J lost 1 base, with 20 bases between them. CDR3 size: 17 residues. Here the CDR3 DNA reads TGTGCCAGCAGCATGGGGTTACGCGGGGCTCCCCAAGAGACCCAGTACTTC. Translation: CASSMGLRGAPQETQYF.

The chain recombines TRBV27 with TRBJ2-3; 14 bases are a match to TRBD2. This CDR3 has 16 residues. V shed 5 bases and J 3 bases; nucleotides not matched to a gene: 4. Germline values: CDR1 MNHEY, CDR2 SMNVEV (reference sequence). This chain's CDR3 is CASSRRLAGGTDTQYF. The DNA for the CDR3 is TGTGCCAGCAGTCGACGACTAGCGGGGGGGACAGATACGCAGTATTTT.

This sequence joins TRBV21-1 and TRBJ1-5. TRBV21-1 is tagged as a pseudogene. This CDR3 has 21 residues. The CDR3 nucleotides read TGTGCCAGCAGTACCCCTAGAAAGGCGGGATCGCTTACTCGGAAAAATCAGCCCCAGCATTTT. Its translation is CASSTPRKAGSLTRKNQPQHF.

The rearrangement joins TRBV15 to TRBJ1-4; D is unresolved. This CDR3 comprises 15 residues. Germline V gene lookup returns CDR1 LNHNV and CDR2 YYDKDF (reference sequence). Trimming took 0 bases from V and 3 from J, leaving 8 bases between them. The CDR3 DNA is TGTGCCACCAGCAGAGAGAGAGGGTCTAATGAAAAACTGTTTTTT. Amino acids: CATSRERGSNEKLFF.

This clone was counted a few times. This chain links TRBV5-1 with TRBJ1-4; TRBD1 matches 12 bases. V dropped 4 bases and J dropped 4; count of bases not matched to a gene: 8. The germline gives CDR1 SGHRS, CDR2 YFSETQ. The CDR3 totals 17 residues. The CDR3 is CASSLQGQGAGNEKLFF. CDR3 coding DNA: TGCGCCAGCAGCCTCCAGGGACAGGGGGCGGGTAATGAAAAACTGTTTTTT. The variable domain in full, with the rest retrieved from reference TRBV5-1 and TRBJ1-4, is KAGVTQTPRYLIKTRGQQVTLSCSPISGHRSVSWYQQTPGQGLQFLFEYFSETQRNKGNFPGRFSGRQFSNSRSEMNVSTLELGDSALYLCASSLQGQGAGNEKLFFGSGTQLSVL.

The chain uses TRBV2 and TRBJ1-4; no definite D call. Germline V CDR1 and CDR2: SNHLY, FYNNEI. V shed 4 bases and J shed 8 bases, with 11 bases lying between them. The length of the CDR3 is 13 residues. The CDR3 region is CASSGVGGEKLFF. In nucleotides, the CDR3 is TGTGCCAGCAGTGGGGTGGGAGGGGAAAAACTGTTTTTT.

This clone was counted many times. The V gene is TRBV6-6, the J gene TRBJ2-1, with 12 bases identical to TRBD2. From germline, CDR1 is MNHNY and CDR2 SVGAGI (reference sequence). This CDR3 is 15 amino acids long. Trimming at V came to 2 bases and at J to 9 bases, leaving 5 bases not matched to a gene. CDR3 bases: TGTGCCAGCAGTTACCTAGCGGGGGGGAGGAGTGAGCAGTTCTTC. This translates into CASSYLAGGRSEQFF.

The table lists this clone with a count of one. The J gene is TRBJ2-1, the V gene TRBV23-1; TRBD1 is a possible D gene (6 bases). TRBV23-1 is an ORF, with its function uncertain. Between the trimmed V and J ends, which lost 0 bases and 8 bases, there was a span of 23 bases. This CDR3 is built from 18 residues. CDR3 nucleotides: TGCGCCAGCAGTCAATCCCGGAGAGGGTACAGGGACCCCGATGAGCAGTTCTTC. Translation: CASSQSRRGYRDPDEQFF.

The CDR3 spells CASSWDRWNQPQHF. Here the CDR3 DNA reads TGTGCCAGCAGTTGGGACAGGTGGAATCAGCCCCAGCATTTT. The rearrangement links TRBV6-5 to TRBJ1-5; 8 bases agree with TRBD1. V lost 4 bases and J lost 4; bases outside the gene matches: 3. Germline V CDR1 and CDR2: MNHEY, SVGAGI. The CDR3 covers 14 residues.

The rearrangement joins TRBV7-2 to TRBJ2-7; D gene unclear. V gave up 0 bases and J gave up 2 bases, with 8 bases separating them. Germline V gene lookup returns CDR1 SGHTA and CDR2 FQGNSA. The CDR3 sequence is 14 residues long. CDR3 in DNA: TGTGCCAGCAGCTTAGCGTCCAGGACCTACGAGCAGTACTTC. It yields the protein CASSLASRTYEQYF. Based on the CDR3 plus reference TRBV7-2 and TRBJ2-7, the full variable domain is GAGVSQSPSNKVTEKGKDVELRCDPISGHTALYWYRQSLGQGLEFLIYFQGNSAPDKSGLPSDRFSAERTGGSVSTLTIQRTQQEDSAVYLCASSLASRTYEQYFGPGTRLTVT.

The CDR3 coding sequence is TGTGCCAGCAGCCAAGGACTAGCGGACCAGGATACGCAGTATTTT. This sequence encodes CASSQGLADQDTQYF. The chain employs TRBV7-9 and TRBJ2-3; 10 positions agree with TRBD2. CDR1 and CDR2 (germline): SEHNR, FQNEAQ (reference sequence). Losses at the gene ends were 5 bases for V and 6 bases for J; bases not matched to a gene: 8. This CDR3 is 15 amino acids long.

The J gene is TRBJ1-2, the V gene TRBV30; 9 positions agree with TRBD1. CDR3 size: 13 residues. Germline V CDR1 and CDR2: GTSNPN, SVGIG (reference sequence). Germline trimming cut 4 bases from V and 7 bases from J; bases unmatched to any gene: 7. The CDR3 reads CAWMFTTGGGYTF. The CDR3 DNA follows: TGTGCCTGGATGTTTACGACAGGGGGTGGCTACACCTTC.

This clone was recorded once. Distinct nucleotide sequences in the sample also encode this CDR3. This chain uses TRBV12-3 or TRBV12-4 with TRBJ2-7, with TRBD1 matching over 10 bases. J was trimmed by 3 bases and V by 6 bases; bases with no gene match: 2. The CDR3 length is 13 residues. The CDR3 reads CASSRDRGYEQYF. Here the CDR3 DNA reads TGTGCCAGCAGCCGGGACAGGGGCTACGAGCAGTACTTC.